This T cell receptor beta chain is drawn from a study of T cell changes during pregnancy in multiple sclerosis. Method: immunoSEQ multiplex PCR; TCRdb's copy keeps in-frame clones and lacks some. The data contain tens of thousands of clones, around 94% of them seen just once; the ten biggest clones take up approximately 0.84%. The V segment lost 4 bases and the J segment 7 bases; nucleotides outside the gene matches: 9. Germline V gene data show CDR1 as MNHNS and CDR2 as SASEGT. The CDR3 totals 14 residues. V gene TRBV6-1 combines with J gene TRBJ1-2; 7 bases agree with TRBD1. The receptor's source is a female donor with multiple sclerosis, enrolled in a pregnancy study. The sequencing used peripheral blood, collected in the third trimester of pregnancy. The CDR3 reads CASSAEMTGFGYTF. The CDR3 nucleotides read TGTGCCAGCAGTGCCGAAATGACAGGGTTTGGCTACACCTTC.